This paragraph covers one T cell receptor beta chain sequence. Its antigen is currently unknown. The data were taken from a study of T cell clones after liver transplantation. As for the study in general: Post-transplant blood was tracked for graft-donor-reactive T cell clones identified in a pre-transplant mixed lymphocyte reaction. Three of eight recipients were HCV-positive; others had non-autoimmune, non-viral indications. Samples came pre-transplant, pre-randomization before withdrawal, and post-randomization after withdrawal ended.

This table comes from immunoSEQ multiplex PCR, and its TCRdb copy is limited to in-frame clones, with some not included. Of some 45,000 clones in the sample, roughly 84% were seen once. CDR3 length: 14 amino acids. Germline assignment: CDR1 MNHNY and CDR2 SVGAGI (reference sequence). Trimming cost V 4 bases and J 1 base; bases outside gene matches: 0. Study-wide results and caveats: Small, mixed patient groups and varying post-transplant times limit these conclusions.

This material consisted of CD4+ T cells from blood, taken 24 months after liver transplant. The V gene is TRBV6-6, the J gene TRBJ2-4, with 8 bases matching TRBD1. This receptor was taken from a human patient who received a liver transplant. The T cells may partly be graft donor cells. The CDR3 loop reads CASSWDRAKNIQYF. CDR3 nucleotides: TGTGCCAGCAGTTGGGACAGGGCCAAAAACATTCAGTACTTC.